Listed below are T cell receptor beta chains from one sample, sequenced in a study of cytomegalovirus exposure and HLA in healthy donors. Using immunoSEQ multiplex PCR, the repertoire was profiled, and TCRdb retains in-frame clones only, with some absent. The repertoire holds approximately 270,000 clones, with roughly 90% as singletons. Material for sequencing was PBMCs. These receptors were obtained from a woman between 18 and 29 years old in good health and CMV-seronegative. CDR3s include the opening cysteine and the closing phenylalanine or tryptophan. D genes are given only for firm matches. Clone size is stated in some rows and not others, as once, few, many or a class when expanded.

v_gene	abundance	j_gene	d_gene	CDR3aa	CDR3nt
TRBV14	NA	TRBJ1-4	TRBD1	CASSQPGGGLNEKLFF	TGTGCCAGCAGCCAGCCCGGAGGGGGCCTTAATGAAAAACTGTTTTTT
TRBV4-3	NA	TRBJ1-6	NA	CASSQGGGLYNSPLHF	TGCGCCAGCAGCCAGGGCGGAGGATTGTATAATTCACCCCTCCACTTT
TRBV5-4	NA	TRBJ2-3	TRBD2	CASSAAGTSGTDTQYF	TGTGCCAGCAGCGCCGCCGGGACTAGCGGGACAGATACGCAGTATTTT
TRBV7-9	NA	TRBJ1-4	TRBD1	CASSDGTGNEKLFF	TGTGCCAGCAGCGACGGGACAGGAAATGAAAAACTGTTTTTT
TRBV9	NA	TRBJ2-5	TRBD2	CASSPGASGGQETQYF	TGTGCCAGCAGCCCCGGGGCTAGCGGGGGGCAAGAGACCCAGTACTTC
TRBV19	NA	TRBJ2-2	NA	CASSIDREGWFTGELFF	TGTGCCAGTAGTATAGACCGGGAAGGGTGGTTCACCGGGGAGCTGTTTTTT
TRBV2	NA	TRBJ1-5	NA	CASSEVRDNQPQHF	TGTGCCAGCAGTGAAGTCAGGGACAATCAGCCCCAGCATTTT
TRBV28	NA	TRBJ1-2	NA	CASSLYWEGSVDGYTF	TGTGCCAGCAGTTTATATTGGGAGGGATCTGTCGATGGCTACACCTTC
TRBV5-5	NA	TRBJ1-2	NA	CASSLAGANYGYTF	TGTGCCAGCAGCTTGGCCGGGGCTAACTATGGCTACACCTTC
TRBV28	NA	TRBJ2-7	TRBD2	CASSLASGGAEQYF	TGTGCCAGCAGTTTGGCTAGCGGGGGGGCCGAGCAGTACTTC
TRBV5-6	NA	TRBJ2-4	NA	CASSFLDSSPKNIQYF	TGTGCCAGCAGCTTCCTGGACAGCTCGCCCAAAAACATTCAGTACTTC
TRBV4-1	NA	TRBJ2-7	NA	CASSQDRQAGDYDEQYF	TGCGCCAGCAGCCAAGATCGACAGGCAGGGGATTATGACGAGCAGTACTTC
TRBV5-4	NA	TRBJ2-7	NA	CASSLVEGSWYEQYF	TGTGCCAGCAGCTTGGTTGAAGGGAGTTGGTACGAGCAGTACTTC
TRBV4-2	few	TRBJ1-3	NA	CASSPGRGNTIYF	TGTGCCAGCAGCCCGGGGAGGGGAAACACCATATATTTT
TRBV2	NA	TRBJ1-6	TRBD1	CASSVIRDRGLWNSPLHF	TGTGCCAGCAGTGTGATCCGGGACAGGGGTTTGTGGAATTCACCCCTCCACTTT
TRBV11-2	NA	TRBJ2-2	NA	CASSLLKGGGRLHGELFF	TGTGCCAGCAGCTTATTAAAAGGCGGGGGCCGGCTCCACGGGGAGCTGTTTTTT
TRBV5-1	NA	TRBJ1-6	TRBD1	CASSWDRGVNSPLHF	TGCGCCAGCAGCTGGGACAGGGGTGTTAATTCACCCCTCCACTTT
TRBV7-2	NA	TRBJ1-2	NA	CASSHRTLLVTF	TGTGCCAGCAGCCACCGGACATTATTGGTCACCTTC
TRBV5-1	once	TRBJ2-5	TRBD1	CASRPGGQGARETQYF	TGCGCCAGCAGACCGGGTGGGCAGGGGGCGAGAGAGACCCAGTACTTC
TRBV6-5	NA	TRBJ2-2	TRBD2	CASSYSGGPTGELFF	TGTGCCAGCAGTTACAGCGGGGGACCCACCGGGGAGCTGTTTTTT
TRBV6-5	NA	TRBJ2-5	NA	CASLGGETQYF	TGTGCCAGCCTCGGGGGAGAGACCCAGTACTTC
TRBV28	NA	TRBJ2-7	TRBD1	CASSLLSGQGAGEQYF	TGTGCCAGCAGTTTATTATCGGGACAGGGGGCTGGCGAGCAGTACTTC
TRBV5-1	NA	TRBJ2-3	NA	CASSLAPGYADTQYF	TGCGCCAGCAGCTTGGCCCCGGGTTACGCAGATACGCAGTATTTT
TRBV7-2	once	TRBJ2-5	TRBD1	CASRGTGFQETQYF	TGTGCCAGCAGGGGGACAGGATTCCAAGAGACCCAGTACTTC
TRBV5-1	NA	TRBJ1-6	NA	CASSLSAAAVYNSPLHF	TGCGCCAGCAGCTTGTCAGCCGCGGCAGTTTATAATTCACCCCTCCACTTT
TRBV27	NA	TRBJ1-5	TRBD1	CASSLISGGAGQPQHF	TGTGCCAGCAGTTTAATCTCAGGGGGCGCGGGTCAGCCCCAGCATTTT
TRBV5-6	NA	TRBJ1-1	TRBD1	CASSPQGVNTEAFF	TGTGCCAGCAGCCCACAGGGGGTGAACACTGAAGCTTTCTTT
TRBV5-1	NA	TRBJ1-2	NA	CASSLPGGALDGGGYTF	TGCGCCAGCAGCTTGCCTGGAGGGGCGCTGGACGGAGGCGGCTACACCTTC
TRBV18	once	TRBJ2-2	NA	CASSPYTGNTGELFF	TGTGCCAGCTCACCGTATACAGGGAACACCGGGGAGCTGTTTTTT
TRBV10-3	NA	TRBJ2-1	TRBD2	CAISEVNSGGAGSNEQFF	TGTGCCATCAGTGAGGTGAATAGCGGGGGGGCCGGTTCGAATGAGCAGTTCTTC
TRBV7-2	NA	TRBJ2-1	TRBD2	CASSTSGGAYNEQFF	TGTGCCAGCAGCACAAGCGGGGGGGCCTACAATGAGCAGTTCTTC
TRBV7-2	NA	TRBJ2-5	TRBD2	CASSFGWTSGGSQETQYF	TGTGCCAGCAGCTTCGGTTGGACTAGCGGGGGGTCCCAAGAGACCCAGTACTTC
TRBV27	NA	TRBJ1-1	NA	CASSSQAMNTEAFF	TGTGCCAGCAGTTCGCAGGCCATGAACACTGAAGCTTTCTTT
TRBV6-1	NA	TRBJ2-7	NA	CASSVRLALGEQYF	TGTGCCAGCAGTGTGAGGCTAGCGCTCGGCGAGCAGTACTTC
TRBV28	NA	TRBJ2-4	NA	CASSLRSGGAKNIQYF	TGTGCCAGCAGTTTACGATCCGGGGGAGCCAAAAACATTCAGTACTTC
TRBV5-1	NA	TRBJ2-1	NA	CASSPEGPGTNYNEQFF	TGCGCCAGCAGCCCGGAGGGTCCAGGGACGAACTACAATGAGCAGTTCTTC
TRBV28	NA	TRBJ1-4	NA	CASTNPLDRTNEKLFF	TGTGCCAGCACGAATCCATTGGACAGAACTAATGAAAAACTGTTTTTT
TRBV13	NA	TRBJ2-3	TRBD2	CASSLGVSGVSTDTQYF	TGTGCCAGCAGCTTAGGGGTTAGCGGGGTTTCCACAGATACGCAGTATTTT
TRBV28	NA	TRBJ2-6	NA	CASTEGGRFSGANVLTF	TGTGCCAGCACCGAAGGAGGACGGTTCTCTGGGGCCAACGTCCTGACTTTC
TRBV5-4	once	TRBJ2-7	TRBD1	CASSTVTGVGEQYF	TGTGCCAGCAGTACGGTAACAGGGGTAGGAGAGCAGTACTTC
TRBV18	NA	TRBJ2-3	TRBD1	CASSPGTANTDTQYF	TGTGCCAGCTCACCAGGGACAGCAAACACAGATACGCAGTATTTT
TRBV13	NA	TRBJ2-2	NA	CASNRRTNTGELFF	TGTGCCAGCAATAGGCGGACGAACACCGGGGAGCTGTTTTTT
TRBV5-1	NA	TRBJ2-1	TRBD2	CASSPAGAGGPVEQFF	TGCGCCAGCAGCCCCGCGGGAGCGGGGGGCCCCGTTGAGCAGTTCTTC
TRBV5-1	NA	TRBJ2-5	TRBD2	CASSLGTSGQETQYF	TGCGCCAGCAGCTTGGGTACTAGCGGCCAAGAGACCCAGTACTTC
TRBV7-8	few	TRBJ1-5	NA	CASSLEASNQPQHF	TGTGCCAGCAGCTTGGAGGCTAGCAATCAGCCCCAGCATTTT
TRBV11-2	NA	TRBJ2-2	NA	CASSLSTGSSRTGELFF	TGTGCCAGCAGCTTATCCACAGGGAGTAGTAGGACCGGGGAGCTGTTTTTT
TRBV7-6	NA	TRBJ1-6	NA	CASSLSSQGNSPLHF	TGTGCCAGCAGCTTAAGTTCGCAGGGGAACTCACCCCTCCACTTT
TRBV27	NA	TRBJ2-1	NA	CASSLRGNEQFF	TGTGCCAGCAGTTTAAGAGGCAATGAGCAGTTCTTC
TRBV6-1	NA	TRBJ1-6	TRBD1	CASRETGVRAPLHF	TGTGCCAGCAGGGAGACAGGGGTTAGGGCACCCCTCCACTTT
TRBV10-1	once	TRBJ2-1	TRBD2	CASSGGALWNNEQFF	TGCGCCAGCAGCGGGGGGGCCCTCTGGAACAATGAGCAGTTCTTC